The 11 T cell receptor beta chains below were found in one sample sequenced in a study of vaccination and CD4 T cells after COVID-19. Researchers used the Oncomine TCR Beta short-read assay to sequence DNA from cultured CD4+ T cells. A single record per CDR3 protein comes from TCRdb applying MiXCR to the PCR reads. Among 15,000 to 20,000 distinct CDR3 sequences listed, over 50% were seen once. The time point here: late sampling 161 to 241 days after vaccination in three convalescent patients. The treatment here: roughly 10-day PBMC culture with coronavirus spike peptide pools or control peptides (ViraFEST assay). These receptors have no known antigen. Sequencing used CD4+ T cells from blood, cultured in vitro, obtained about 7 months after SARS-CoV-2 vaccination. The source is a human donor who had recovered from COVID-19.

The V gene is TRBV11-3, the J gene TRBJ2-1; 8 bases map to TRBD1. CDR1 is SGHNT and CDR2 is YENEEA in the germline V gene. The CDR3 totals 15 residues. With V trimmed by 0 bases and J by 4 bases, 2 bases remained unmatched. The CDR3 DNA sequence: TGTGCCAGCAGCTTAGAGGGACAGGTATACAATGAGCAGTTCTTC. This gives the protein CASSLEGQVYNEQFF.

The chain carries TRBV7-2 and TRBJ2-7; D remains unclear. Germline V CDR1 and CDR2: SGHTA, FQGNSA. CDR3 length equals 16 residues. Trimming pared 1 base from V and 2 bases from J, leaving 15 bases between. This chain's CDR3 is CASSLGVWALTYEQYF. The DNA for the CDR3 is TGTGCCAGCAGCTTAGGAGTTTGGGCCCTTACCTACGAGCAGTACTTC.

This clonotype was observed a few times. The rearrangement joins TRBV19 to TRBJ1-5, with 10 bases matching TRBD1. Per germline, CDR1 LNHDA and CDR2 SQIVND (reference sequence). V shed 6 bases and J 5 bases; nucleotides not matched to a gene: 16. This CDR3 comprises 18 residues. The CDR3 DNA reads as TGTGCCAGTAGGATACGCGGGACAGGGGCGCGGATGGATCAGCCCCAGCATTTT. Protein: CASRIRGTGARMDQPQHF. The full variable domain, in which reference TRBV19 and TRBJ1-5 provide the parts outside the CDR3, is DGGITQSPKYLFRKEGQNVTLSCEQNLNHDAMYWYRQDPGQGLRLIYYSQIVNDFQKGDIAEGYSVSREKKESFPLTVTSAQKNPTAFYLCASRIRGTGARMDQPQHFGDGTRLSIL.

The CDR3 reads CATSPGGHYNEQFF. CDR3 nucleotides: TGTGCCACCAGTCCCGGGGGGCACTACAATGAGCAGTTCTTC. The chain links TRBV24-1 to TRBJ2-1; a weak D match, TRBD2 (7 bases). This CDR3 spans 14 amino acids. Germline V gives CDR1 KGHDR, CDR2 SFDVKD. V was trimmed by 6 bases and J by 3 bases, leaving 11 bases between them.

V is TRBV30 and J is TRBJ2-1; 7 bases are a match to TRBD1. V lost 5 bases and J lost 10; bases outside the gene matches: 8. Germline V gene sequence: CDR1 GTSNPN, CDR2 SVGIG (reference sequence). CDR3 length: 12 residues. The CDR3 bases are TGTGCCTGGGATTACGGGACAGAAGAGCAGTTCTTC. Protein product: CAWDYGTEEQFF. The whole variable domain, remainder taken from reference TRBV30 and TRBJ2-1, is SQTIHQWPATLVQPVGSPLSLECTVEGTSNPNLYWYRQAAGRGLQLLFYSVGIGQISSEVPQNLSASRPQDRQFILSSKKLLLSDSGFYLCAWDYGTEEQFFGPGTRLTVL.

The chain joins TRBV7-3 to TRBJ1-2; D is ambiguous. Per germline, CDR1 SGHTA and CDR2 FQGTGA. V lost 5 bases and J lost 4, with 11 bases in between. The length of the CDR3 is 13 residues. CDR3 sequence: CASSPTAGYGYTF. CDR3 DNA sequence: TGTGCCAGCAGCCCTACAGCGGGCTATGGCTACACCTTC.

This sequence joins TRBV19 and TRBJ2-1; D unclear. The CDR3 loop spans 15 amino acids. Per germline, CDR1 LNHDA and CDR2 SQIVND (reference sequence). V dropped 5 bases and J dropped 8 bases, with 19 bases sitting between them. CDR3 amino acids: CASSFGSPLKYEQFF. The CDR3 DNA is TGTGCCAGTAGTTTCGGGTCCCCTCTGAAGTATGAGCAGTTCTTC.

This clonotype was recorded a few times. The J gene is TRBJ1-5, the V gene TRBV7-2; 9 bases agree with TRBD1. CDR1 is SGHTA and CDR2 is FQGNSA in the germline V gene. Unmatched junction bases numbered 4, after V lost 6 bases and J lost 7 bases. CDR3 length equals 13 residues. The CDR3 nucleotides are TGTGCCAGCAGTCCGGGACAGGGCCAGCCCCAGCATTTT. It translates to CASSPGQGQPQHF. Full variable domain (remainder filled in from reference TRBV7-2 and TRBJ1-5): GAGVSQSPSNKVTEKGKDVELRCDPISGHTALYWYRQSLGQGLEFLIYFQGNSAPDKSGLPSDRFSAERTGGSVSTLTIQRTQQEDSAVYLCASSPGQGQPQHFGDGTRLSIL.

The J gene is TRBJ2-1, the V gene TRBV6-1, with TRBD1 identical over 9 bases. V shed 6 bases and J 4 bases; nucleotides not matched to a gene: 10. Germline assignment: CDR1 MNHNS and CDR2 SASEGT. The length of the CDR3 is 16 residues. Here the CDR3 reads CASRGTGTGTYNEQFF. CDR3 nucleotide sequence: TGTGCCAGCAGAGGGACCGGGACAGGGACTTACAATGAGCAGTTCTTC.

This clonotype has more than one count but fewer than ten. The chain has TRBV7-2 and TRBJ2-3; D possibly corresponds to TRBD2 (7 bases). Germline V gene data show CDR1 as SGHTA and CDR2 as FQGNSA. The length of the CDR3 is 14 residues. Trimming removed 1 base at V and 7 bases at J, with 12 bases between. The CDR3 protein is CASSLDGGGYTQYF. In nucleotides, the CDR3 is TGTGCCAGCAGCTTAGACGGCGGGGGCTATACGCAGTATTTT.

The chain has TRBV6-1 and TRBJ1-1, with TRBD1 matching over 7 bases. CDR1 is MNHNS and CDR2 is SASEGT in the germline V gene. V shed 6 bases, J shed 0 bases, and the junction held 10 bases outside the gene matches. This CDR3 contains 16 residues. CDR3 amino acids: CASSKQGNRMNTEAFF. As DNA, the CDR3 is TGTGCCAGCAGCAAACAGGGGAACAGGATGAACACTGAAGCTTTCTTT.